The T cell receptor (beta chain) under discussion was sequenced for a study of cytomegalovirus exposure and HLA in healthy donors. The primer mix had 60 Vbeta and 13 Jbeta primers. Data came from immunoSEQ multiplex PCR; TCRdb stores just in-frame clones and leaves some out. The sample includes over 100,000 clones, 70% of them seen just once. The ends were cut back, 5 bases at V and 7 bases at J, with 11 bases in the middle. Germline V lookup: CDR1 MNHEY, CDR2 SVGAGI. This CDR3 has 12 amino acids. Sequencing input: PBMCs. This receptor was identified in a man aged 30 to 39 in good health and CMV-seropositive. J is TRBJ1-1 and V is TRBV6-5; D may be TRBD1 (6 bases). The CDR3 nucleotides are TGTGCCAGCAGTAGGGACAACCTTGAAGCTTTCTTT. It encodes CASSRDNLEAFF.